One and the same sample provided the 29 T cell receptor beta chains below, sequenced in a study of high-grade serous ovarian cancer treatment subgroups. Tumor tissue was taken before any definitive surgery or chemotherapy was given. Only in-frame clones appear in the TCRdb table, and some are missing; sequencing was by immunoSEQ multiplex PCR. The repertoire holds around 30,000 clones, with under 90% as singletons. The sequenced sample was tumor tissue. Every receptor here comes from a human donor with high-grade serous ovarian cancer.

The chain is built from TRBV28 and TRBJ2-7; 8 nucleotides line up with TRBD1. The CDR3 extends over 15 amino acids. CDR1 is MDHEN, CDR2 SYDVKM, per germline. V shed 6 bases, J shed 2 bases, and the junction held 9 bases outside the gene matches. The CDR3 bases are TGTGCCAGCAGCTCCGACAGGGGAAGGCCCTACGAGCAGTACTTC. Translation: CASSSDRGRPYEQYF. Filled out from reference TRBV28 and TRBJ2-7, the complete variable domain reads DVKVTQSSRYLVKRTGEKVFLECVQDMDHENMFWYRQDPGLGLRLIYFSYDVKMKEKGDIPEGYSVSREKKERFSLILESASTNQTSMYLCASSSDRGRPYEQYFGPGTRLTVT.

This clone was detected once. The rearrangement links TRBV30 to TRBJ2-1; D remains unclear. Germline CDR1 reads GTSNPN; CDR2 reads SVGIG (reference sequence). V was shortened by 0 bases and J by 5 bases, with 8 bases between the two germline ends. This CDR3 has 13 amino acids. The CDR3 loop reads CAWSVGLDNEQFF. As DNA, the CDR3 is TGTGCCTGGAGTGTCGGCCTCGACAATGAGCAGTTCTTC.

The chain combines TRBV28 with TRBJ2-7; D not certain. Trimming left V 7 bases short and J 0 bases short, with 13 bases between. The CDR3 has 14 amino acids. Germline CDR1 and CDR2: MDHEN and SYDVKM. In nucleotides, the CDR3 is TGTGCCAGCACCCTGGGGTACAGCTCCTACGAGCAGTACTTC. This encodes CASTLGYSSYEQYF.

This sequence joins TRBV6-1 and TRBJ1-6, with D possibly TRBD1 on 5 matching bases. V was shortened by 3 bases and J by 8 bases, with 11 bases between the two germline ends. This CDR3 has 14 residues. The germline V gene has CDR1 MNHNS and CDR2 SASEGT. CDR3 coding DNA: TGTGCCAGCAGTGAGAACAGGTTCTATTCACCCCTCCACTTT. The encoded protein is CASSENRFYSPLHF.

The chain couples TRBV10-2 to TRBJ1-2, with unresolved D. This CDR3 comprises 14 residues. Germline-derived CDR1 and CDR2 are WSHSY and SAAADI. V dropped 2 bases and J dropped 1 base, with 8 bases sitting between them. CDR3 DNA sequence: TGCGCCAGCAGTGAGCCAAATATTAACTATGGCTACACCTTC. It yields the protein CASSEPNINYGYTF.

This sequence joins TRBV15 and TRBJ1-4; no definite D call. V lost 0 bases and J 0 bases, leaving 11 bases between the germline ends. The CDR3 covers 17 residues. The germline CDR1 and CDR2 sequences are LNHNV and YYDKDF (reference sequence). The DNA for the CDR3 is TGTGCCACCAGCAGAGATGAAGCCCGCGCAACTAATGAAAAACTGTTTTTT. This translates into CATSRDEARATNEKLFF.

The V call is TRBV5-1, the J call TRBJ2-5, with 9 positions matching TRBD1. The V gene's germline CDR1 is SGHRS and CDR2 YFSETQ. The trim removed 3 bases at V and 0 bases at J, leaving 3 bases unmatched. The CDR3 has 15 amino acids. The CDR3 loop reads CASSSRDRDQETQYF. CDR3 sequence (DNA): TGCGCCAGCAGCTCCCGGGACAGGGACCAAGAGACCCAGTACTTC.

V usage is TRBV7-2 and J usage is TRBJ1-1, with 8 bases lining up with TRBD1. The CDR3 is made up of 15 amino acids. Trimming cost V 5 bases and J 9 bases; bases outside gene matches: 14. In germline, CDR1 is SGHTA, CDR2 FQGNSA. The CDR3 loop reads CASSPRNIQGEKAFF. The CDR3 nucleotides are TGTGCCAGCAGCCCCCGGAATATACAGGGGGAGAAAGCTTTCTTT. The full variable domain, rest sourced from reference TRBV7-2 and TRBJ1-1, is GAGVSQSPSNKVTEKGKDVELRCDPISGHTALYWYRQSLGQGLEFLIYFQGNSAPDKSGLPSDRFSAERTGGSVSTLTIQRTQQEDSAVYLCASSPRNIQGEKAFFGQGTRLTVV.

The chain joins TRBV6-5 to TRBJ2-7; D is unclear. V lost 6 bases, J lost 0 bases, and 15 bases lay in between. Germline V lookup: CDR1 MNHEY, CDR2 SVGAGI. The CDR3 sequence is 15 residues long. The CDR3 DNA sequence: TGTGCCAGCAGGGGAAACCTTTGGGACTCCTACGAGCAGTACTTC. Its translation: CASRGNLWDSYEQYF.

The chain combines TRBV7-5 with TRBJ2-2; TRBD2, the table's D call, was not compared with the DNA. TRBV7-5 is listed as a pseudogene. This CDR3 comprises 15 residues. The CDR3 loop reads CARSLGGGLTGELFF. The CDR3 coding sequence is TGTGCCAGAAGCTTAGGTGGAGGGCTCACCGGGGAGCTGTTTTTT.

CDR3 protein: CASSLGTARSYEQYF. The DNA of the CDR3 is TGTGCCAGCAGCTTAGGAACAGCCCGCTCCTACGAGCAGTACTTC. The rearrangement links TRBV7-9 to TRBJ2-7; D uncertain. V was trimmed by 1 base and J by 0 bases, leaving 10 bases between them. From germline, CDR1 is SEHNR and CDR2 FQNEAQ (reference sequence). The CDR3 runs 15 residues.

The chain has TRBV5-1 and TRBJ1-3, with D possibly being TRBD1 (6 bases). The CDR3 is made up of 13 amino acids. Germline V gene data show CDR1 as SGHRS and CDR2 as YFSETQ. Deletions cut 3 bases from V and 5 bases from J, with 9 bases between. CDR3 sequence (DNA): TGCGCCAGCAGCTCGCAGGGGCGAAACACCATATATTTT. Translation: CASSSQGRNTIYF.

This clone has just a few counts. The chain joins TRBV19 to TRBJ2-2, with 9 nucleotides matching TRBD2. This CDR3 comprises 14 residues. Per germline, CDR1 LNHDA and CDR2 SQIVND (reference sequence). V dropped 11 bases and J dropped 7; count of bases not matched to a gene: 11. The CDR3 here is CAVLAGAVGGELFF. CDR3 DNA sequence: TGTGCCGTTTTAGCGGGAGCGGTCGGCGGGGAGCTGTTTTTT. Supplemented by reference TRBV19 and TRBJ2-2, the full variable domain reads DGGITQSPKYLFRKEGQNVTLSCEQNLNHDAMYWYRQDPGQGLRLIYYSQIVNDFQKGDIAEGYSVSREKKESFPLTVTSAQKNPTAFYLCAVLAGAVGGELFFGEGSRLTVL.

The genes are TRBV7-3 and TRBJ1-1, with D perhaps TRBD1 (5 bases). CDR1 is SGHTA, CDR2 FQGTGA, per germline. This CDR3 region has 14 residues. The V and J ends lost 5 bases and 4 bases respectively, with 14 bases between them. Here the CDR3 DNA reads TGTGCCAGCAGCCAGGGCAGTTCGGCCACTGAAGCTTTCTTT. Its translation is CASSQGSSATEAFF.

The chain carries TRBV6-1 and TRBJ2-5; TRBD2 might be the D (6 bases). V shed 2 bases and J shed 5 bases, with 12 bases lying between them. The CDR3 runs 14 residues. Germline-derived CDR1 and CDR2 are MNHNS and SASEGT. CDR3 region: CASSERGRGETQYF. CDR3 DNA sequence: TGTGCCAGCAGTGAAAGGGGTCGGGGGGAGACCCAGTACTTC.

CDR3 region: CASSVLDRAEEKLFF. The CDR3 nucleotides are TGTGCCAGCAGCGTGTTGGACAGGGCGGAGGAAAAACTGTTTTTT. This chain uses TRBV9 with TRBJ1-4; TRBD1 aligns across 8 bases. J was trimmed by 8 bases and V by 2 bases; bases with no gene match: 8. The CDR3 spans 15 residues. Germline loops: CDR1 SGDLS, CDR2 YYNGEE.

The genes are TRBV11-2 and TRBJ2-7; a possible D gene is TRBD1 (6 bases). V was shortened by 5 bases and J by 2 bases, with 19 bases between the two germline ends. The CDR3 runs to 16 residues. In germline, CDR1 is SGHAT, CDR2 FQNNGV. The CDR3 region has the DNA TGTGCCAGCAGCCCCATTTCTCGGCAGGGGCCCTACGAGCAGTACTTC. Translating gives CASSPISRQGPYEQYF.

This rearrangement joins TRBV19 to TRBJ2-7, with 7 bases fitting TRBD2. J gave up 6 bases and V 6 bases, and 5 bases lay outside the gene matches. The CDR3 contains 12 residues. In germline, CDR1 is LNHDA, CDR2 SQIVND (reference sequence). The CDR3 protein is CASSRGEGEQYF. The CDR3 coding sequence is TGTGCCAGTAGCCGGGGGGAGGGCGAGCAGTACTTC.

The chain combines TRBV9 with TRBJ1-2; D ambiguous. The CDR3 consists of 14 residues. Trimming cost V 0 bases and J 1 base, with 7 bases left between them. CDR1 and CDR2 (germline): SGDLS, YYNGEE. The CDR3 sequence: CASSVDSINYGYTF. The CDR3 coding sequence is TGTGCCAGCAGCGTAGACAGTATTAACTATGGCTACACCTTC.

The CDR3 DNA is TGTGCCAGCAGTTTATCAACCGGGATCGAATCTGGTGGCTACACCTTC. Protein: CASSLSTGIESGGYTF. V gene TRBV28 combines with J gene TRBJ1-2; no reliable D call. The germline CDR1 and CDR2 sequences are MDHEN and SYDVKM. The CDR3 loop spans 16 amino acids. Between the trimmed V and J ends, which lost 1 base and 7 bases, there was a span of 19 bases.

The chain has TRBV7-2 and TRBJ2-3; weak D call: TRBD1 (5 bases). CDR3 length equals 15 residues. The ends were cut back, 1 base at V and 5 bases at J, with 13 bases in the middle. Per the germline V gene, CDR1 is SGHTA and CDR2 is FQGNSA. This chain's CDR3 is CASSLGPAQGDTQYF. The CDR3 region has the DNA TGTGCCAGCAGCTTAGGGCCGGCCCAGGGAGATACGCAGTATTTT.

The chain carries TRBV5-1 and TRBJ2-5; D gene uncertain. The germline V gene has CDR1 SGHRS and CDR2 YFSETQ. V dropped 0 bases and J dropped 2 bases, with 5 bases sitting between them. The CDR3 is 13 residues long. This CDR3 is CASSLGVQETQYF. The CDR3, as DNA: TGCGCCAGCAGCTTGGGCGTTCAAGAGACCCAGTACTTC.

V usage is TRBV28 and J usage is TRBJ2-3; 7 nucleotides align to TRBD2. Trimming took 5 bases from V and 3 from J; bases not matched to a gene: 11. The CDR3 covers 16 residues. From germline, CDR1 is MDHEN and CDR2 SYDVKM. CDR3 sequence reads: CASSTPSSGTTDTQYF. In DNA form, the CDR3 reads TGTGCCAGCAGTACCCCCTCGAGCGGGACTACAGATACGCAGTATTTT.

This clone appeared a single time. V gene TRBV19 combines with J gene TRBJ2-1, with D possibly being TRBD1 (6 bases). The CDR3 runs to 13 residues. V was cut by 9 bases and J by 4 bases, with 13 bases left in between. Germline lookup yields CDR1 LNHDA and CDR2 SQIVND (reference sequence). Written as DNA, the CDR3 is TGTGCCAGCTCCAGGGGCTTGTACAATGAGCAGTTCTTC. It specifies CASSRGLYNEQFF.

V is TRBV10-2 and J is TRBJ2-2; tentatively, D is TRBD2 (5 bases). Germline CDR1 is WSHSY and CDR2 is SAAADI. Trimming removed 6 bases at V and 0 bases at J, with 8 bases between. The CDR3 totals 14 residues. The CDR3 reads CASSPAANTGELFF. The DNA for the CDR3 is TGCGCCAGCAGCCCAGCGGCGAACACCGGGGAGCTGTTTTTT.

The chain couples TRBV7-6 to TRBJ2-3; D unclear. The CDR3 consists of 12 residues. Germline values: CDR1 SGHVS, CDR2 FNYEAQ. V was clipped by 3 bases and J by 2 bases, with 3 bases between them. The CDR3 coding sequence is TGTGCCAGCAGCTTTAACACAGATACGCAGTATTTT. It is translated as CASSFNTDTQYF.

CDR3 in DNA: TGTGCCAGCAGCTCCGATCTCAGCTCCTACGAGCAGTACTTC. Translated: CASSSDLSSYEQYF. The chain has TRBV25-1 and TRBJ2-7; D call uncertain. Germline V gene data show CDR1 as MGHDK and CDR2 as SYGVNS. The CDR3 sequence is 14 residues long. The ends were cut back, 6 bases at V and 0 bases at J, with 12 bases in the middle.

This CDR3 is CASRTGLAGGGEQYF. The CDR3, as DNA: TGTGCCAGCAGAACGGGACTAGCGGGAGGAGGGGAGCAGTACTTC. The chain links TRBV6-5 to TRBJ2-7, with 15 bases aligning to TRBD2. Germline values: CDR1 MNHEY, CDR2 SVGAGI. The CDR3 contains 15 residues. V lost 6 bases to trimming and J lost 7 bases; unmatched junction nucleotides: 7.

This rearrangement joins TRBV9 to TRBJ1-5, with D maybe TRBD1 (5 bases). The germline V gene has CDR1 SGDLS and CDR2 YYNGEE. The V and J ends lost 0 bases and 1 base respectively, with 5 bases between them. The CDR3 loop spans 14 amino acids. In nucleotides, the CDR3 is TGTGCCAGCAGCGTAGGACAGAGCAATCAGCCCCAGCATTTT. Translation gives CASSVGQSNQPQHF.